Below, 12 T cell receptor beta chains from the same sample are listed, as sequenced in a study of blood T cell repertoires in COVID-19. Repertoires were generated with immunoSEQ multiplex PCR, while TCRdb's copy carries only in-frame clones and drops some. The table records 170,000 or so clones, around 89% of them present only once. Sample: peripheral blood. These receptors originate from a man aged 18 to 29 who had recovered from COVID-19.

A single count supports this clone. J is TRBJ2-3 and V is TRBV10-3, with D perhaps TRBD2 (6 bases). CDR1 ENHRY and CDR2 SYGVKD come from the germline V gene. The CDR3 loop spans 17 amino acids. V shed 3 bases and J shed 0 bases, with 16 bases lying between them. The CDR3 reads CAISDRGRSGSTDTQYF. The CDR3 DNA follows: TGTGCCATCAGTGATCGGGGCCGCAGCGGGAGCACAGATACGCAGTATTTT.

The chain carries TRBV10-3 and TRBJ1-1; the D gene is possibly TRBD1 (6 bases). V was trimmed by 5 bases and J by 9 bases, leaving 25 bases between them. The CDR3 loop spans 16 amino acids. Per germline, CDR1 ENHRY and CDR2 SYGVKD. In DNA, the CDR3 is TGTGCCATCAGTCCCAGGGGAGAGGGGGAAAGAAGGAAAGCTTTCTTT. Translated, it gives CAISPRGEGERRKAFF.

V gene TRBV7-2 combines with J gene TRBJ2-4, with D unresolved. V lost 2 bases to trimming and J lost 8 bases, with 4 bases between them. CDR1 and CDR2 (germline): SGHTA, FQGNSA. This CDR3 is 11 amino acids long. In DNA form, the CDR3 reads TGTGCCAGCAGCTTAAAGCACATTCAGTACTTC. Translation: CASSLKHIQYF. Complete variable domain (other parts from reference TRBV7-2 and TRBJ2-4): GAGVSQSPSNKVTEKGKDVELRCDPISGHTALYWYRQSLGQGLEFLIYFQGNSAPDKSGLPSDRFSAERTGGSVSTLTIQRTQQEDSAVYLCASSLKHIQYFGAGTRLSVL.

This chain uses TRBV7-9 with TRBJ2-1; D is uncertain. The CDR3 consists of 13 residues. Looked up from germline, CDR1 is SEHNR and CDR2 is FQNEAQ (reference sequence). V gave up 2 bases and J gave up 9 bases, with 11 bases separating them. CDR3 DNA: TGTGCCAGCAGCTTACGAGACACCGGTGAGCAGTTCTTC. It translates to CASSLRDTGEQFF.

The chain is built from TRBV30 and TRBJ2-7; D perhaps matches TRBD2 (6 bases). Trimming cost V 3 bases and J 5 bases, with 14 bases left between them. Per germline, CDR1 GTSNPN and CDR2 SVGIG (reference sequence). There are 13 residues in the CDR3. The DNA of the CDR3 is TGTGCCTGGAGCGGGAGTTTACCCGACGAGCAGTACTTC. This codes for CAWSGSLPDEQYF.

V usage is TRBV6-2 or TRBV6-3 and J usage is TRBJ2-3; D possibly corresponds to TRBD1 (6 bases). The CDR3 contains 14 residues. Germline V CDR1 and CDR2: MNHEY, SVGEGT. V lost 2 bases to trimming and J lost 4 bases, with 10 bases between them. CDR3 loop: CASSYAGDADTQYF. CDR3 nucleotides: TGTGCCAGCAGTTACGCAGGGGATGCAGATACGCAGTATTTT.

The rearrangement joins TRBV29-1 to TRBJ2-5; D is uncertain. The assigned J gene may be wrong: the sequence end matches TRBJ2-7 better. Per germline, CDR1 SQVTM and CDR2 ANQGSEA. The CDR3 consists of 14 residues. CDR3 sequence: CSVEIGVGAYEQYF. The DNA for the CDR3 is TGCAGCGTTGAAATTGGTGTCGGAGCCTACGAGCAGTACTTC.

DNA of the CDR3: TGTGCCTGGAGTGGACAGGGGCTTAACACCGGGGAGCTGTTTTTT. It yields the protein CAWSGQGLNTGELFF. The chain has TRBV30 and TRBJ2-2; 8 bases are shared with TRBD1. V lost 1 base, J lost 2 bases, and 3 bases stayed unmatched. This CDR3 has 15 residues. CDR1 and CDR2 from the germline V gene are GTSNPN and SVGIG (reference sequence).

This chain links TRBV3-1 (or the pseudogene TRBV3-2) with TRBJ1-1; maybe TRBD1 (5 bases). Germline CDR1 LGHDT, CDR2 YNNKEL (reference sequence). The CDR3 consists of 16 residues. V lost 4 bases, J lost 2 bases, and 17 bases lay in between. CDR3 sequence (DNA): TGTGCCAGCAGCCCCCAGGGCTTGTGGGGAAACACTGAAGCTTTCTTT. It codes for CASSPQGLWGNTEAFF.

This chain uses TRBV4-3 with TRBJ1-2, with a tentative D call TRBD1 (6 bases). The germline gives CDR1 LGHNA, CDR2 YSLEER. The CDR3 has 16 amino acids. V was pared by 0 bases and J by 2 bases, with 13 bases between. CDR3 nucleotide sequence: TGCGCCAGCAGCCAAGAGAAGACAGGTGAAAACTATGGCTACACCTTC. It encodes CASSQEKTGENYGYTF.

The chain is built from TRBV9 and TRBJ2-2; no definite D call. Germline lookup yields CDR1 SGDLS and CDR2 YYNGEE. The length of the CDR3 is 13 residues. Trimming pared 4 bases from V and 4 bases from J, leaving 8 bases between. The CDR3 DNA is TGTGCCAGCAGCCGAGAGGTCACCGGGGAGCTGTTTTTT. Protein sequence: CASSREVTGELFF.

The chain uses TRBV13 and TRBJ1-2; TRBD1 is a possible D gene (6 bases). CDR3 size: 13 residues. V lost 5 bases to trimming and J lost 2 bases, with 9 bases between them. Germline values: CDR1 PRHDT, CDR2 FYEKMQ (reference sequence). The CDR3 DNA sequence: TGTGCCAGCAGCCCCAGGGGAAACTATGGCTACACCTTC. Protein product: CASSPRGNYGYTF.